The 14 T cell receptor beta chains listed next were all sequenced from one sample in a study of control samples from healthy donors and cancer patients. Libraries were prepared by immunoSEQ multiplex PCR; TCRdb keeps only in-frame clonotypes and omits some of them. The sample includes some 89,000 clones, roughly 86% of them seen just once. Sequenced material: blood. The receptors here all came from a man aged 25-45 years in good health.

The V gene is TRBV6-5, the J gene TRBJ1-2; D unresolved. The ends were cut back, 8 bases at V and 4 bases at J, with 20 bases in the middle. The germline V gene encodes CDR1 MNHEY and CDR2 SVGAGI. There are 15 residues in the CDR3. The CDR3 DNA sequence: TGTGCCAGCTCTCCCGCTCCGCACAGTGGCTATGGCTACACCTTC. Residues: CASSPAPHSGYGYTF.

The CDR3 DNA follows: TGTGCCAGCAGCCGCCAAAATAGAGCGGGGCCTAATGAGCAGTTCTTC. As protein: CASSRQNRAGPNEQFF. V and J are TRBV3-1 (or the pseudogene TRBV3-2) and TRBJ2-1; 7 bases map to TRBD2. The V segment lost 4 bases and the J segment 7 bases; nucleotides outside the gene matches: 13. The CDR3 totals 16 residues. The germline CDR1 and CDR2 sequences are LGHDT and YNNKEL (reference sequence).

V is TRBV19 and J is TRBJ1-2; D perhaps matches TRBD1 (5 bases). This CDR3 comprises 13 residues. V lost 2 bases to trimming and J lost 4 bases, with 8 bases between them. Germline loops: CDR1 LNHDA, CDR2 SQIVND (reference sequence). CDR3 in DNA: TGTGCCAGTAGTATACCAGGGAGCTATGGCTACACCTTC. As protein: CASSIPGSYGYTF.

The chain recombines TRBV6-5 with TRBJ2-1, with TRBD1 as a possible D gene (6 bases). The CDR3 has 12 residues. V was cut by 6 bases and J by 12 bases, with 15 bases left in between. Germline CDR1 is MNHEY and CDR2 is SVGAGI. Written as DNA, the CDR3 is TGTGCCAGCAGCGGGTGGGACACATGGCAGTTCTTC. It specifies CASSGWDTWQFF.

The CDR3 region has the DNA TGCGCCAGCAGCTTGCGGGACAGGGGGCGCGAGCAGTACTTC. This encodes CASSLRDRGREQYF. The V and J genes are TRBV5-1 and TRBJ2-7; 12 nucleotides align to TRBD1. Losses at the gene ends were 1 base for V and 6 bases for J; bases not matched to a gene: 2. CDR1 and CDR2 (germline): SGHRS, YFSETQ. The CDR3 is 14 amino acids.

This rearrangement joins TRBV6-5 to TRBJ1-2; tentatively, D is TRBD1 (5 bases). CDR1 and CDR2 (germline): MNHEY, SVGAGI. Deletions cut 1 base from V and 7 bases from J, with 16 bases between. This CDR3 has 15 residues. In nucleotides, the CDR3 is TGTGCCAGCAGTTACTTTAGGGGATCTAAGAGTGGCTACACCTTC. It encodes CASSYFRGSKSGYTF.

The rearrangement joins TRBV2 to TRBJ1-2; 9 bases align to TRBD1. Germline CDR1 reads SNHLY; CDR2 reads FYNNEI. V lost 6 bases and J lost 4; bases outside the gene matches: 6. This CDR3 region has 14 residues. In DNA form, the CDR3 reads TGTGCCAGCAGGGGGGACAGGGTGGGCTATGGCTACACCTTC. Translation: CASRGDRVGYGYTF.

The chain employs TRBV7-9 and TRBJ1-2, with TRBD1 identical over 8 bases. The V gene end was trimmed by 5 bases and the J gene end by 3 bases; junction bases not matched to a gene: 8. The CDR3 runs to 15 residues. Germline V gene data show CDR1 as SEHNR and CDR2 as FQNEAQ (reference sequence). CDR3 bases: TGTGCCAGCAGCCAGGACCAGGGGGCGGACTATGGCTACACCTTC. Encoded protein: CASSQDQGADYGYTF.

The chain links TRBV5-1 to TRBJ1-1; TRBD1 matches 7 bases. The trim removed 3 bases at V and 5 bases at J, leaving 1 base unmatched. The CDR3 length is 12 residues. Germline V lookup: CDR1 SGHRS, CDR2 YFSETQ. The CDR3 DNA follows: TGCGCCAGCAGCTCAGGGGGGACTGAAGCTTTCTTT. Amino acids: CASSSGGTEAFF.

The chain uses TRBV7-9 and TRBJ1-2; a possible D gene is TRBD1 (5 bases). The germline CDR1 and CDR2 sequences are SEHNR and FQNEAQ (reference sequence). Trimming removed 3 bases at V and 3 bases at J, with 11 bases between. This CDR3 contains 14 residues. DNA for the CDR3: TGTGCCAGCAGCTTGGGGCCAATGGACTATGGCTACACCTTC. Translated, it gives CASSLGPMDYGYTF.

V and J are TRBV5-1 and TRBJ2-5, with a weak D call TRBD2 (6 bases). The CDR3 is 12 amino acids. Per the germline V gene, CDR1 is SGHRS and CDR2 is YFSETQ. V was trimmed by 8 bases and J by 3 bases, leaving 11 bases between them. CDR3 loop: CASVGLEETQYF. The CDR3 DNA follows: TGCGCCAGTGTGGGACTGGAAGAGACCCAGTACTTC.

This clone was detected only a few times. V and J are TRBV6-1 and TRBJ1-6, with unresolved D. CDR3 size: 16 residues. Trimming stripped 0 bases from V and 7 bases from J, with 13 bases between. Germline V gene lookup returns CDR1 MNHNS and CDR2 SASEGT. Here the CDR3 reads CASSEAQLGTNSPLHF. The CDR3 DNA is TGTGCCAGCAGTGAAGCGCAACTGGGAACGAATTCACCCCTCCACTTT.

The CDR3, as DNA: TGTGCCAGTAGTATCCTAGGGACTCATCAGCCCCAGCATTTT. Its translation is CASSILGTHQPQHF. The chain is built from TRBV19 and TRBJ1-5; tentative D call: TRBD1 (5 bases). With 3 bases removed from V and 5 bases from J, the gap between germline ends came to 11 bases. The CDR3 runs 14 residues. From germline, CDR1 is LNHDA and CDR2 SQIVND (reference sequence).

V usage is TRBV30 and J usage is TRBJ2-7; 7 bases are shared with TRBD1. CDR3 length: 13 residues. V shed 0 bases, J shed 4 bases, and the junction held 3 bases outside the gene matches. Germline assignment: CDR1 GTSNPN and CDR2 SVGIG (reference sequence). CDR3 sequence: CAWSVGQDYEQYV. In DNA, the CDR3 is TGTGCCTGGAGTGTCGGACAGGATTACGAGCAGTACGTC.